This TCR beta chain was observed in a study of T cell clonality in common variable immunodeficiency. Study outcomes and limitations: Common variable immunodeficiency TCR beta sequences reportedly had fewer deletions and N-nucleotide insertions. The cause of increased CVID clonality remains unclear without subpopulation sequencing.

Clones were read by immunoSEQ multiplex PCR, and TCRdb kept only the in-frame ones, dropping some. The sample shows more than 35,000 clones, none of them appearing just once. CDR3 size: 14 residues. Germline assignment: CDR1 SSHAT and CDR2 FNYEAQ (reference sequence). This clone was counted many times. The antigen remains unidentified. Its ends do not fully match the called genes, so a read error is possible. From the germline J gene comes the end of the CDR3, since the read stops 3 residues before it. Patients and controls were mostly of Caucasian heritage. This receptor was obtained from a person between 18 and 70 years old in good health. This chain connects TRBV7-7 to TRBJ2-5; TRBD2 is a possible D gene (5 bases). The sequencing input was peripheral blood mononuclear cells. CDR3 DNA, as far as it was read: TGTGCTAGCAGCTTAGGGCTAGCACCCGAGACC. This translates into CASSLGLAPET. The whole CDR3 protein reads CASSLGLAPETQYF. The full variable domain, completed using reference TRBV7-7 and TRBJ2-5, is GAGVSQSPRYKVTKRGQDVTLRCDPISSHATLYWYQQALGQGPEFLTYFNYEAQPDKSGLPSDRFSAERPEGSISTLTIQRTEQRDSAMYRCASSLGLAPETQYFGPGTRLLVL.